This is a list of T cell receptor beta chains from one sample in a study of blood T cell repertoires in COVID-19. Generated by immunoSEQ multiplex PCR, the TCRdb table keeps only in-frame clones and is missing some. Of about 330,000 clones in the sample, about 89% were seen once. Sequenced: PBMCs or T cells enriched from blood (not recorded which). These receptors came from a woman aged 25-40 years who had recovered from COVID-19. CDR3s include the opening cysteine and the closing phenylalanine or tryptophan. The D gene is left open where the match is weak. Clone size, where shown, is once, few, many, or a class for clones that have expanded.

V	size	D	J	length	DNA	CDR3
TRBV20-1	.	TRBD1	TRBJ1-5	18	TGCAGTGCTAGTTCCGGGACAGGGCGCCTGTATAGCAATCAGCCCCAGCATTTT	CSASSGTGRLYSNQPQHF
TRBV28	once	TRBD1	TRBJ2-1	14	TGTGCCAGCAACCGGGACAGCGTCCTTGATGAGCAGTTCTTC	CASNRDSVLDEQFF
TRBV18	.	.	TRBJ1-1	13	TGTGCCAGCTCACCAGTCTGGAACACTGAAGCTTTCTTT	CASSPVWNTEAFF
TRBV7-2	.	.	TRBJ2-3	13	TGTGCCAGCAGCTTATCGGACCCGAGGGCGCAGTATTTT	CASSLSDPRAQYF
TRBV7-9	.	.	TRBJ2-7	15	TGTGCCAGCAGCCTCATGTCCGGGTTCCACTACGAGCAGTACTTC	CASSLMSGFHYEQYF
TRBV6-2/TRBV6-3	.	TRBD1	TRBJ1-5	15	TGTGCCAGCAGCTCCGACAGGGCAGGCAATCAGCCCCAGCATTTT	CASSSDRAGNQPQHF
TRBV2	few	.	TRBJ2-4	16	TGTGCCAGCAGTGAAAACCACGCCGCCCAGGGGAACATTCAGTACTTC	CASSENHAAQGNIQYF
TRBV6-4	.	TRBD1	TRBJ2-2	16	TGTGCCAGCAGTGTACAGGGGCCACCGAACACCGGGGAGCTGTTTTTT	CASSVQGPPNTGELFF
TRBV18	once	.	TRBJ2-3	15	TGTGCCAGCTCACCGCCAAACAGGGCGGCAGATACGCAGTATTTT	CASSPPNRAADTQYF
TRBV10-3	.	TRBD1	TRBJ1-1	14	TGTGCCATCAGAAAAGGGACAGGGGGTCCTGAAGCTTTCTTT	CAIRKGTGGPEAFF
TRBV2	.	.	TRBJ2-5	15	TGTGCCAGCAGGACGGTAGGGGTGTACCAAGAGACCCAGTACTTC	CASRTVGVYQETQYF
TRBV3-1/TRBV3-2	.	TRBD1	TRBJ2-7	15	TGTGCCAGCAGCCAAGGGGCAGGGGGTTTCAGCGAGCAGTACTTC	CASSQGAGGFSEQYF
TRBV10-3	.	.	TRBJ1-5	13	TGTGCCATCAGTGAGTTGGGGGGTCAGCCCCAGCATTTT	CAISELGGQPQHF
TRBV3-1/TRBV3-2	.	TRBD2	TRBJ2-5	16	TGTGCCAGCAGCCAAGAAGGTAGCGGGGCCTCGGAGACCCAGTACTTC	CASSQEGSGASETQYF
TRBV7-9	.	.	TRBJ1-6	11	TGTGCCAGCAGCTTGGTAGCACCCCTCCACTTT	CASSLVAPLHF
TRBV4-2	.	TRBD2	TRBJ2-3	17	TGTGCCAGCAGCCACCCTAGCGGGGGCCTCCCAACAGATACGCAGTATTTT	CASSHPSGGLPTDTQYF
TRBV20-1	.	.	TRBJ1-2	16	TGCAGTGCTAGTCTGATTGGAGAAAGGGGAAAGGGTGGCTACACCTTC	CSASLIGERGKGGYTF
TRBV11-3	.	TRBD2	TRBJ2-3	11	TGTGCCAGCAGCTCGGGGGGGACGCAGTATTTT	CASSSGGTQYF
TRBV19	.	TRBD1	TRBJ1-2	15	TGTGCCAGTACCCCCGGGACAGCCTCCCTCTATGGCTACACCTTC	CASTPGTASLYGYTF
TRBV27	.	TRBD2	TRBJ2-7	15	TGTGCCAGCAGTTTATTAGGACTAGGGGCCGAAGAGCAGTACTTC	CASSLLGLGAEEQYF